The rows below give T cell receptor beta chains drawn from one sample of a study of T cells after posttransplantation cyclophosphamide. Sequencing used immunoSEQ multiplex PCR; TCRdb keeps in-frame clones, though not all of them. The table includes some 9,200 clones, about 88% detected once. Input material: memory CD4+ T cells sorted from PBMCs. The receptors shown here come from a woman aged 55-70 years in good health, CMV-negative, and a related stem cell transplant donor. Both conserved end residues are part of each CDR3. The D gene is left open where the match is weak. Not all rows give a size; the values are once, few, many and, for expanded clones, a class.

d_call: TRBD2; clone_size: few; v_call: TRBV7-2; j_call: TRBJ2-5; cdr3_nt: TGTGCCAGCAGCCCATATACTAGCGGGGGAGAGACCCAGTACTTC; cdr3_aa: CASSPYTSGGETQYF
d_call: TRBD1; clone_size: -; v_call: TRBV19; j_call: TRBJ2-7; cdr3_nt: TGTGCCAGTAGTAGAGGGACAGGGTCCTACGAGCAGTACTTC; cdr3_aa: CASSRGTGSYEQYF
d_call: -; clone_size: -; v_call: TRBV2; j_call: TRBJ1-3; cdr3_nt: TGTGCCAGCGGCGGGTACTCTGGAAACACCATATATTTT; cdr3_aa: CASGGYSGNTIYF
d_call: -; clone_size: -; v_call: TRBV7-2; j_call: TRBJ1-2; cdr3_nt: TGTGCCAGCAGCCAAGACGGTGCGGGTCTCTATGGCTACACCTTC; cdr3_aa: CASSQDGAGLYGYTF
d_call: -; clone_size: -; v_call: TRBV27; j_call: TRBJ1-5; cdr3_nt: TGTGCCAGCAGTTTAACCGGGGTTGGGGATCAGCCCCAGCATTTT; cdr3_aa: CASSLTGVGDQPQHF
d_call: TRBD1; clone_size: once; v_call: TRBV6-5; j_call: TRBJ2-1; cdr3_nt: TGTGCCAGCAGTTGGGAGACAGGGGAGTTCTTC; cdr3_aa: CASSWETGEFF
d_call: -; clone_size: -; v_call: TRBV19; j_call: TRBJ1-5; cdr3_nt: TGTGCCAGTAGTATACCAGGGATTGGTCAGCCCCAGCATTTT; cdr3_aa: CASSIPGIGQPQHF
d_call: TRBD1; clone_size: -; v_call: TRBV19; j_call: TRBJ2-2; cdr3_nt: TGTGCCAGTAGGACCACCCGCACAGGGGATCCCACCGGGGAGCTGTTTTTT; cdr3_aa: CASRTTRTGDPTGELFF
d_call: TRBD1; clone_size: -; v_call: TRBV5-4; j_call: TRBJ1-2; cdr3_nt: TGTGCCAGCAACCCGGGACAGGGGGGTGGCTACACCTTC; cdr3_aa: CASNPGQGGGYTF
d_call: TRBD1; clone_size: -; v_call: TRBV5-1; j_call: TRBJ1-1; cdr3_nt: TGCGCCAGCAGCCCGGGGACAGGCCCACTCAGAGGCACTGAAGCTTTCTTT; cdr3_aa: CASSPGTGPLRGTEAFF
d_call: TRBD1; clone_size: -; v_call: TRBV7-7; j_call: TRBJ2-7; cdr3_nt: TGTGCCAGCAGCCCCTTGGACAGGGGCTACGAGCAGTACTTC; cdr3_aa: CASSPLDRGYEQYF
d_call: TRBD1; clone_size: -; v_call: TRBV7-6; j_call: TRBJ2-7; cdr3_nt: TGTGCCAGCAGCTTAGGGGGGACAGGGGTCGAGCAGTACTTC; cdr3_aa: CASSLGGTGVEQYF
d_call: TRBD1; clone_size: once; v_call: TRBV7-2; j_call: TRBJ1-5; cdr3_nt: TGTGCCAGCAGCTTTGACAGGGGCCTCAATCAGCCCCAGCATTTT; cdr3_aa: CASSFDRGLNQPQHF
d_call: TRBD1; clone_size: -; v_call: TRBV5-4; j_call: TRBJ1-6; cdr3_nt: TGTGCCAGCAGCTTGCCCGGACAGGCGAATAATTCACCCCTCCACTTT; cdr3_aa: CASSLPGQANNSPLHF
d_call: -; clone_size: -; v_call: TRBV9; j_call: TRBJ1-2; cdr3_nt: TGTGCCAGCAGCCCCTCGCCCAGGGGCGTCTATGGCTACACCTTC; cdr3_aa: CASSPSPRGVYGYTF
d_call: TRBD1; clone_size: -; v_call: TRBV18; j_call: TRBJ1-1; cdr3_nt: TGTGCCAGCTCAATCGGACAGGGTAACACTGAAGCTTTCTTT; cdr3_aa: CASSIGQGNTEAFF
d_call: TRBD1; clone_size: few; v_call: TRBV6-6; j_call: TRBJ1-2; cdr3_nt: TGTGCCAGCAGTTACTCGAAAGGGGGCAGTGGCTACACCTTC; cdr3_aa: CASSYSKGGSGYTF
d_call: TRBD2; clone_size: -; v_call: TRBV2; j_call: TRBJ2-5; cdr3_nt: TGTGCCAGCGCGACTAGCGGACAAGAGACCCAGTACTTC; cdr3_aa: CASATSGQETQYF
d_call: TRBD1; clone_size: -; v_call: TRBV11-2; j_call: TRBJ2-2; cdr3_nt: TGTGCCAGCAGCCTCCCGTTGCTAAGGGGGCGGCTGTTTTTT; cdr3_aa: CASSLPLLRGRLFF
d_call: -; clone_size: -; v_call: TRBV21-1; j_call: TRBJ1-2; cdr3_nt: TGTGCCAGCGCCGCTGCACGGTATGGCTACACCTTC; cdr3_aa: CASAAARYGYTF
d_call: -; clone_size: -; v_call: TRBV7-6; j_call: TRBJ2-3; cdr3_nt: TGTGCCAGCAGCTTCTTCGGAGATACGCAGTATTTT; cdr3_aa: CASSFFGDTQYF
d_call: -; clone_size: -; v_call: TRBV28; j_call: TRBJ1-1; cdr3_nt: TGTGCCAGCAGTTTACAGAACACTGAAGCTTTCTTT; cdr3_aa: CASSLQNTEAFF
d_call: -; clone_size: -; v_call: TRBV7-2; j_call: TRBJ2-1; cdr3_nt: TGTGCCAGCAGCCTCCTACTGTATGAGCAGTTCTTC; cdr3_aa: CASSLLLYEQFF
d_call: TRBD2; clone_size: -; v_call: TRBV28; j_call: TRBJ2-1; cdr3_nt: TGTGCCAGCACCCCCTCCGGACTAGCGGGGGGGCGAAATGAGCAGTTCTTC; cdr3_aa: CASTPSGLAGGRNEQFF
d_call: TRBD1; clone_size: -; v_call: TRBV7-9; j_call: TRBJ1-6; cdr3_nt: TGTGCCAGCCAGGGAGGGACAGGAAATAATTCACCCCTCCACTTT; cdr3_aa: CASQGGTGNNSPLHF
d_call: -; clone_size: -; v_call: TRBV7-9; j_call: TRBJ1-5; cdr3_nt: TGTGCCAGCAGCCCGCCAGGGGACGGGGGCAATCAGCCCCAGCATTTT; cdr3_aa: CASSPPGDGGNQPQHF
d_call: -; clone_size: -; v_call: TRBV11-2; j_call: TRBJ1-6; cdr3_nt: TGTGCCAGCAGCTTAGTTCGTCCAGAAAATTCACCCCTCCACTTT; cdr3_aa: CASSLVRPENSPLHF
d_call: TRBD1; clone_size: once; v_call: TRBV19; j_call: TRBJ1-2; cdr3_nt: TGTGCCAGTAGTATGGGGACAGGCGAGGGCTATGGCTACACCTTC; cdr3_aa: CASSMGTGEGYGYTF
d_call: TRBD2; clone_size: -; v_call: TRBV28; j_call: TRBJ2-2; cdr3_nt: TGTGCCAGCAGTCGTAGCGGGAGTCGTACCGGGGAGCTGTTTTTT; cdr3_aa: CASSRSGSRTGELFF
d_call: TRBD2; clone_size: -; v_call: TRBV9; j_call: TRBJ2-7; cdr3_nt: TGTGCCAGCAGCCTCCGAGGGCGGGAGGGCCTCAACGAGCAGTACTTC; cdr3_aa: CASSLRGREGLNEQYF
d_call: -; clone_size: -; v_call: TRBV4-3; j_call: TRBJ2-5; cdr3_nt: TGCGCCAGCAGCCAAGGGTGGGGGCCCGAAGAGACCCAGTACTTC; cdr3_aa: CASSQGWGPEETQYF
d_call: -; clone_size: -; v_call: TRBV30; j_call: TRBJ1-2; cdr3_nt: TGTGCCTGGGGTCAGGGAGGCGCAAGGTATGGCTACACCTTC; cdr3_aa: CAWGQGGARYGYTF
d_call: -; clone_size: -; v_call: TRBV4-3; j_call: TRBJ1-1; cdr3_nt: TGCGCCAGCAGCTACAGGGAAGGCACTGAAGCTTTCTTT; cdr3_aa: CASSYREGTEAFF
d_call: TRBD1; clone_size: -; v_call: TRBV4-3; j_call: TRBJ2-3; cdr3_nt: TGCGCCAGCAGCCAAGATTTGGGACAGGGGTTAACTCAGTATTTT; cdr3_aa: CASSQDLGQGLTQYF
d_call: -; clone_size: -; v_call: TRBV30; j_call: TRBJ2-4; cdr3_nt: TGCGCCTGGACCGGGGATGCCAAAAACATTCAGTACTTC; cdr3_aa: CAWTGDAKNIQYF
d_call: TRBD2; clone_size: few; v_call: TRBV19; j_call: TRBJ2-1; cdr3_nt: TGTGCCAGCAGTGCCGCCAGACTAGCGGGGGGGCGTAGGGAGCAGTTCTTC; cdr3_aa: CASSAARLAGGRREQFF
d_call: TRBD2; clone_size: once; v_call: TRBV9; j_call: TRBJ2-3; cdr3_nt: TGTGCCAGCGGACCACTAGCGGGGGGCACAGATACGCAGTATTTT; cdr3_aa: CASGPLAGGTDTQYF
d_call: TRBD1; clone_size: -; v_call: TRBV6-1; j_call: TRBJ1-5; cdr3_nt: TGTGCCAGCAGGAGGGACAGGAATCAGCCCCAGCATTTT; cdr3_aa: CASRRDRNQPQHF
d_call: TRBD2; clone_size: -; v_call: TRBV7-2; j_call: TRBJ2-1; cdr3_nt: TGTGCCAGCAGCTCCGGGGGGACTAGCGGAAACAATGAGCAGTTCTTC; cdr3_aa: CASSSGGTSGNNEQFF
d_call: -; clone_size: -; v_call: TRBV6-1; j_call: TRBJ2-2; cdr3_nt: TGTGCCAGCAGTGAAAGTCGGCAGGCCACGAACACCGGGGAGCTGTTTTTT; cdr3_aa: CASSESRQATNTGELFF
d_call: -; clone_size: -; v_call: TRBV7-2; j_call: TRBJ1-3; cdr3_nt: TGTGCCAGCAGCTCGGGACACTCTGGAAACACCATATATTTT; cdr3_aa: CASSSGHSGNTIYF
d_call: -; clone_size: -; v_call: TRBV9; j_call: TRBJ1-2; cdr3_nt: TGTGCCAGCAGCGTAGGACAGGAGTATGGCTACACCTTC; cdr3_aa: CASSVGQEYGYTF
d_call: TRBD1; clone_size: -; v_call: TRBV7-9; j_call: TRBJ2-2; cdr3_nt: TGTGCCAGCAGCCATAGACAGGGGCCGAACACCGGGGAGCTGTTTTTT; cdr3_aa: CASSHRQGPNTGELFF
d_call: TRBD1; clone_size: -; v_call: TRBV29-1; j_call: TRBJ2-2; cdr3_nt: TGCAGCGTTGGGGAACAGGGGGGCACCGGGGAGCTGTTTTTT; cdr3_aa: CSVGEQGGTGELFF
d_call: -; clone_size: -; v_call: TRBV28; j_call: TRBJ2-1; cdr3_nt: TGTGCCAGCAGTACCCCCGGGAACAATGAGCAGTTCTTC; cdr3_aa: CASSTPGNNEQFF
d_call: TRBD1; clone_size: -; v_call: TRBV5-4; j_call: TRBJ2-3; cdr3_nt: TGTGCCAGCAGCAAAAGGGGACAGGGGATCGCAGATACGCAGTATTTT; cdr3_aa: CASSKRGQGIADTQYF
d_call: -; clone_size: -; v_call: TRBV4-1; j_call: TRBJ1-2; cdr3_nt: TGCGCCAGCAGCCATTTAGGTTTGGGGGGGGACGGCTACACCTTC; cdr3_aa: CASSHLGLGGDGYTF
d_call: -; clone_size: once; v_call: TRBV5-6; j_call: TRBJ2-5; cdr3_nt: TGTGCCAGCAGTGGGATGGGGCGGGAGACCCAGTACTTC; cdr3_aa: CASSGMGRETQYF
d_call: -; clone_size: -; v_call: TRBV5-1; j_call: TRBJ1-3; cdr3_nt: TGCGCCAGCAGCTTGACGCTGACTACTCTTGGAAACACCATATATTTT; cdr3_aa: CASSLTLTTLGNTIYF
d_call: TRBD1; clone_size: -; v_call: TRBV4-3; j_call: TRBJ1-6; cdr3_nt: TGCGCCAGCAGCCTGGACAGGGGGGATTCACCCCTCCACTTT; cdr3_aa: CASSLDRGDSPLHF
d_call: -; clone_size: -; v_call: TRBV11-2; j_call: TRBJ2-7; cdr3_nt: TGTGCCAGCAGCTTAGAGGGGGGTCTCTCCTACGAGCAGTACTTC; cdr3_aa: CASSLEGGLSYEQYF
d_call: -; clone_size: -; v_call: TRBV6-1; j_call: TRBJ1-2; cdr3_nt: TGTGCCAGCAGTGATGGGCCGACCTATGGCTACACCTTC; cdr3_aa: CASSDGPTYGYTF
d_call: -; clone_size: -; v_call: TRBV5-1; j_call: TRBJ1-1; cdr3_nt: TGCGCCAGCAGCTCGGACCGGACAACTGAAGCTTTCTTT; cdr3_aa: CASSSDRTTEAFF